The T cell receptor beta chain under discussion was sequenced for a study of post-analysis software for immune sequencing data. Study-level background: Recorded disease courses covered relapsing-remitting, secondary progressive and progressive-relapsing multiple sclerosis. Some patients had no subtype annotation.

Unique molecular identifiers were present in the TCR beta cDNA libraries. MiXCR, run by TCRdb on the PCR reads, gives a single entry per CDR3 protein. The table lists some 260,000 distinct CDR3 sequences, 35% to 45% of them singletons, with 4% to 5.5% in the top ten. Germline assignment: CDR1 SGHTA and CDR2 FQGTGA. The CDR3 consists of 12 residues. Findings and caveats of the study: Controls showed significantly higher normalized Chao1 diversity than did multiple sclerosis patients. Samples prepared in the same batch strongly co-clustered by F measure. About five TRBV segments appeared more often in patients than in controls, and TRBV5-6, TRBV5-1 and TRBV20-1 were among these.

About this clonotype: Its target is not known. The junction departs from germline at one end; a sequencing error may be responsible.

The chain couples TRBV7-3 to TRBJ2-1; unclear D gene. This clonotype was obtained from a girl aged 10-17 years with multiple sclerosis. Input material: blood. The CDR3 protein is CAGSLSGDEQFF. For the CDR3, the DNA is TGTGCCGGCAGCCTGAGTGGGGATGAGCAGTTCTTC.